The 18 T cell receptor beta chains listed next were all sequenced from one sample in a study of regulatory T cells in long-lasting Graves disease. Time point of the sample: newly diagnosed GD, antithyroid drugs for less than 3 months. RNA from PBMCs was the source of the TCR library. Investigators prepared the TCR beta libraries by applying iRepertoire HTBI primers and Arm-PCR of CDR3 regions. MiXCR, run by TCRdb on the multiplex PCR reads, gives a single entry per CDR3 protein. The repertoire holds around 450,000 distinct CDR3 sequences, just under 15% seen once, with around 17% in the top ten. A further study also used this sample, focusing on T cells in Graves' hyperthyroidism and ophthalmopathy.

The material sequenced was peripheral blood mononuclear cells (PBMCs), taken at new diagnosis, from a patient treated with antithyroid drugs. Receptors were obtained from a woman between 25 and 40 years old with Graves disease.

A word on this clonotype: Just one base apart from a much larger clone, this may be a read error. Because it lacks the conserved phenylalanine or tryptophan at the end, this CDR3 is likely a read error. The genes are TRBV4-2 and TRBJ2-4, with D tentatively TRBD2 (7 bases). The ends were cut back, 4 bases at V and 1 base at J, with 17 bases in the middle. The length of the CDR3 is 17 residues. Looked up from germline, CDR1 is LGHNA and CDR2 is YNFKEQ. CDR3 protein: CASSRDRGEGAKNIQYC. The CDR3 nucleotides read TGTGCCAGCAGCCGAGATAGGGGGGAGGGGGCCAAAAACATTCAGTACTGC.

This clonotype was detected many times. The chain's CDR3 is CASSDLSGTGITDTQYF. CDR3 DNA sequence: TGTGCCAGCAGCGATTTGTCCGGGACAGGGATTACAGATACGCAGTATTTT. This chain connects TRBV5-6 to TRBJ2-3, with 9 bases identical to TRBD1. Germline trimming cut 4 bases from V and 3 bases from J; bases unmatched to any gene: 12. Germline CDR1 and CDR2: SGHDT and YYEEEE. This CDR3 has 17 residues.

This clonotype was found many times. The rearrangement uses TRBV20-1 and TRBJ2-5, with 16 bases that match TRBD2. The CDR3 has 19 amino acids. In germline, CDR1 is DFQATT, CDR2 SNEGSKA (reference sequence). The J segment lost 4 bases and the V segment lost 0 bases, leaving 11 bases of the junction unmatched. CDR3 nucleotides: TGCAGTGCTAGAGATCTCAAGGGGACTAGCGGGAGGGCCTCAGAGACCCAGTACTTC. As protein: CSARDLKGTSGRASETQYF.

This clonotype was picked up many times. V and J are TRBV27 and TRBJ1-1; tentatively, D is TRBD1 (6 bases). V shed 1 base and J shed 4 bases, with 10 bases lying between them. CDR3 length: 14 residues. The germline gives CDR1 MNHEY, CDR2 SMNVEV (reference sequence). The CDR3 loop reads CASSLWGAVTEAFF. In nucleotides, the CDR3 is TGTGCCAGCAGTTTATGGGGGGCTGTCACTGAAGCTTTCTTT.

This chain joins TRBV7-3 and TRBJ2-2, with no clear D. V shed 3 bases and J shed 1 base, with 9 bases lying between them. CDR3 length equals 15 residues. Per germline, CDR1 SGHTA and CDR2 FQGTGA. The CDR3 region is CASSFGPGNTGELFF. The CDR3 region has the DNA TGTGCCAGCAGCTTTGGGCCAGGGAACACCGGGGAGCTGTTTTTT. The full variable domain, completed using reference TRBV7-3 and TRBJ2-2, is GAGVSQTPSNKVTEKGKYVELRCDPISGHTALYWYRQSLGQGPEFLIYFQGTGAADDSGLPNDRFFAVRPEGSVSTLKIQRTERGDSAVYLCASSFGPGNTGELFFGEGSRLTVL.

This clonotype was recorded at least ten times. V usage is TRBV20-1 and J usage is TRBJ2-7; D not resolved. The ends were cut back, 3 bases at V and 3 bases at J, with 12 bases in the middle. CDR3 length equals 13 residues. Germline V gene sequence: CDR1 DFQATT, CDR2 SNEGSKA (reference sequence). CDR3 loop: CSARLGAYYEQYF. In DNA form, the CDR3 reads TGCAGTGCTAGGCTAGGAGCTTACTACGAGCAGTACTTC.

This clonotype was counted ten times or more. The V gene is TRBV18, the J gene TRBJ2-2; the D is unclear. The CDR3 spans 14 residues. V lost 4 bases and J 3 bases, leaving 9 bases between the germline ends. Germline V gene data show CDR1 as KGHSH and CDR2 as LQKENI. The CDR3 bases are TGTGCCAGCTCACTGCCCGAGGACACCGGGGAGCTGTTTTTT. Translation gives CASSLPEDTGELFF. Full variable domain (rest looked up from reference TRBV18 and TRBJ2-2): NAGVMQNPRHLVRRRGQEARLRCSPMKGHSHVYWYRQLPEEGLKFMVYLQKENIIDESGMPKERFSAEFPKEGPSILRIQQVVRGDSAAYFCASSLPEDTGELFFGEGSRLTVL.

The chain combines TRBV5-1 with TRBJ2-7; D may be TRBD2 (6 bases). The germline V gene encodes CDR1 SGHRS and CDR2 YFSETQ. The ends were cut back, 0 bases at V and 4 bases at J, with 17 bases in the middle. The CDR3 is made up of 16 amino acids. The CDR3 loop reads CASSLASGGPRYEQYF. CDR3 DNA sequence: TGCGCCAGCAGCTTGGCCTCCGGAGGGCCCCGTTACGAGCAGTACTTC.

This sequence joins TRBV24-1 and TRBJ2-7, with a tentative D call TRBD2 (6 bases). This CDR3 region has 13 residues. Per germline, CDR1 KGHDR and CDR2 SFDVKD. V shed 3 bases and J shed 5 bases, with 10 bases lying between them. CDR3 sequence: CATSDAGLDEQYF. Written as DNA, the CDR3 is TGTGCCACCAGTGATGCGGGACTTGACGAGCAGTACTTC.

This clonotype was seen repeatedly, ten times or more. This chain links TRBV7-8 with TRBJ2-1; no clear D. CDR3 length: 12 amino acids. Germline V gene sequence: CDR1 SGHVS, CDR2 FQNEAQ. V lost 2 bases, J lost 6 bases, and 5 bases lay in between. The CDR3 DNA reads as TGTGCCAGCAGCTTATACTCCAATGAGCAGTTCTTC. Protein product: CASSLYSNEQFF. The whole variable domain, filled in from reference TRBV7-8 and TRBJ2-1, reads GAGVSQSPRYKVAKRGQDVALRCDPISGHVSLFWYQQALGQGPEFLTYFQNEAQLDKSGLPSDRFFAERPEGSVSTLKIQRTQQEDSAVYLCASSLYSNEQFFGPGTRLTVL.

This clonotype has ten or more counts. The gene calls are TRBV7-8 and TRBJ2-1; no clear D gene. Germline values: CDR1 SGHVS, CDR2 FQNEAQ. CDR3 size: 15 residues. Trimming took off 1 base at V and 2 bases at J, with 9 bases between the two ends. CDR3 amino acids: CASSLDATPYNEQFF. The CDR3 nucleotides are TGTGCCAGCAGCTTAGATGCCACCCCCTACAATGAGCAGTTCTTC.

The chain employs TRBV6-2 or TRBV6-3 and TRBJ2-1; possibly TRBD1 or TRBD2 for D (5 bases each). CDR3 size: 15 residues. Germline V gene sequence: CDR1 MNHEY, CDR2 SVGEGT. Trimming removed 3 bases at V and 7 bases at J, with 16 bases between. The CDR3 protein is CASSYSSGEGNEQFF. The CDR3 nucleotides are TGTGCCAGCAGTTATTCCAGCGGTGAGGGGAATGAGCAGTTCTTC.

This clonotype appeared a few times. The V call is TRBV24-1, the J call TRBJ1-5; tentatively, D is TRBD1 (5 bases). The V gene's germline CDR1 is KGHDR and CDR2 SFDVKD. V was clipped by 5 bases and J by 0 bases, with 10 bases between them. This CDR3 is 15 amino acids long. The chain's CDR3 is CATSATGHSNQPQHF. The DNA for the CDR3 is TGTGCCACCAGTGCCACAGGACATAGCAATCAGCCCCAGCATTTT.

The rearrangement joins TRBV7-2 to TRBJ2-6; no definite D call. Germline V lookup: CDR1 SGHTA, CDR2 FQGNSA. This CDR3 has 18 amino acids. Deletions cut 0 bases from V and 4 bases from J, with 16 bases between. The CDR3 DNA is TGTGCCAGCAGCTTAGCGGAGTTTTTGGCCGCCGGGGCCAACGTCCTGACTTTC. Amino acids: CASSLAEFLAAGANVLTF.

This clonotype was found many times. The chain joins TRBV12-3 or TRBV12-4 to TRBJ2-3, with D hard to call. This CDR3 is built from 12 residues. Trimming took off 6 bases at V and 5 bases at J, with 9 bases between the two ends. CDR3 in amino acids: CASSQREDTQYF. In DNA, the CDR3 is TGTGCCAGCAGCCAAAGGGAAGATACGCAGTATTTT.

This clonotype showed up many times. The chain uses TRBV6-1 and TRBJ1-1; D possibly corresponds to TRBD1 (6 bases). Germline V gene lookup returns CDR1 MNHNS and CDR2 SASEGT. This CDR3 comprises 16 residues. V lost 1 base and J 4 bases, leaving 16 bases between the germline ends. Here the CDR3 reads CASSEVGGRGGTEAFF. The CDR3 coding sequence is TGTGCCAGCAGTGAAGTTGGGGGGCGCGGCGGCACTGAAGCTTTCTTT.

Note on this clonotype: A far larger clone is one nucleotide away, so this likely arose from a read error. The rearrangement uses TRBV11-1 and TRBJ2-5; D is ambiguous. The CDR3 is made up of 11 amino acids. Trimming left V 4 bases short and J 3 bases short, with 3 bases between. The germline V gene encodes CDR1 SGHAT and CDR2 FQDESV (reference sequence). The CDR3 loop reads CASSYEETQYF. The CDR3 nucleotides are TGTGCCAGCAGCTACGAAGAGACCCAGTACTTC. The whole variable domain, filled in from reference TRBV11-1 and TRBJ2-5, reads EAEVAQSPRYKITEKSQAVAFWCDPISGHATLYWYRQILGQGPELLVQFQDESVVDDSQLPKDRFSAERLKGVDSTLKIQPAELGDSAMYLCASSYEETQYFGPGTRLLVL.

This clonotype has a count of ten or more. V usage is TRBV5-1 and J usage is TRBJ2-7; 10 bases agree with TRBD1. Trimming cost V 0 bases and J 3 bases; bases outside gene matches: 9. The CDR3 length is 17 residues. Germline CDR1 and CDR2: SGHRS and YFSETQ. CDR3 sequence: CASSLDPFGTGDYEQYF. CDR3 sequence (DNA): TGCGCCAGCAGCTTGGATCCTTTCGGGACAGGGGACTACGAGCAGTACTTC. Full variable domain (remainder filled in from reference TRBV5-1 and TRBJ2-7): KAGVTQTPRYLIKTRGQQVTLSCSPISGHRSVSWYQQTPGQGLQFLFEYFSETQRNKGNFPGRFSGRQFSNSRSEMNVSTLELGDSALYLCASSLDPFGTGDYEQYFGPGTRLTVT.